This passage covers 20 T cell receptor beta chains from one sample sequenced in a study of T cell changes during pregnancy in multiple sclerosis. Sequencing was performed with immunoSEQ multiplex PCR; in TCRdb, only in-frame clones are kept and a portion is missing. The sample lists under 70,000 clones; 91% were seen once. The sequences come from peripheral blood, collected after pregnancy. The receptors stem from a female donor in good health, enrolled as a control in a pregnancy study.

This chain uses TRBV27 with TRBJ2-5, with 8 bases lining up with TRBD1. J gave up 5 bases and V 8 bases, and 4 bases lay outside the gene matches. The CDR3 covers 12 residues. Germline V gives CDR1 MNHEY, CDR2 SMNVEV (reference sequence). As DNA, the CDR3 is TGTGCCAGCTCCAGGGGGCAGGAGACCCAGTACTTC. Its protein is CASSRGQETQYF.

CDR3 region: CASSRPTGTSYEQYF. The CDR3 DNA is TGTGCCAGCTCCAGACCGACAGGAACGTCCTACGAGCAGTACTTC. V is TRBV2 and J is TRBJ2-7; D may be TRBD1 (6 bases). This CDR3 contains 15 residues. The ends were cut back, 8 bases at V and 1 base at J, with 18 bases in the middle. The germline gives CDR1 SNHLY, CDR2 FYNNEI.

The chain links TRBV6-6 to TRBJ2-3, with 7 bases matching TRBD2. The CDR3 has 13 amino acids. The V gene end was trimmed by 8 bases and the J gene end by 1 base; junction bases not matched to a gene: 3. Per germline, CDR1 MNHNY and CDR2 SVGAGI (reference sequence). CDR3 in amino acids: CASEAGGTDTQYF. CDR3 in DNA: TGTGCCAGCGAGGCGGGGGGCACAGATACGCAGTATTTT.

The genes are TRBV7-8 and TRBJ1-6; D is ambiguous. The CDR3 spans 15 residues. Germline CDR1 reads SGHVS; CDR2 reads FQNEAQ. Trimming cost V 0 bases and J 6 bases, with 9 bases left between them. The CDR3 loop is CASSLAWGGNSPLHF. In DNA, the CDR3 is TGTGCCAGCAGCTTAGCCTGGGGAGGTAATTCACCCCTCCACTTT.

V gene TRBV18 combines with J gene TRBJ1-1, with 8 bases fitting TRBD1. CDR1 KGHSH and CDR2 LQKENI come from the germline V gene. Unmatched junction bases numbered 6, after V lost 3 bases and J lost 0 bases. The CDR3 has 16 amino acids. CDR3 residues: CASSPTGQGMNTEAFF. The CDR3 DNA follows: TGTGCCAGCTCACCTACCGGACAGGGCATGAACACTGAAGCTTTCTTT.

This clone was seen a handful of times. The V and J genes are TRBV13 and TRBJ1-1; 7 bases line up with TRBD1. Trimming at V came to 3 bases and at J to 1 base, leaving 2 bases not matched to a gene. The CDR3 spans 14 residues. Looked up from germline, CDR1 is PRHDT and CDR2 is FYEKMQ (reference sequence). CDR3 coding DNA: TGTGCCAGCAGCTTCGGGACAGCGAACACTGAAGCTTTCTTT. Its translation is CASSFGTANTEAFF.

The CDR3 sequence is CASSPRTENTGELFF. The CDR3 DNA sequence: TGCGCCAGCAGCCCAAGGACAGAGAACACCGGGGAGCTGTTTTTT. The chain uses TRBV5-1 and TRBJ2-2; D might be TRBD1 (6 bases). Germline CDR1 and CDR2: SGHRS and YFSETQ. The CDR3 runs 15 residues. V gave up 4 bases and J gave up 1 base, with 11 bases separating them.

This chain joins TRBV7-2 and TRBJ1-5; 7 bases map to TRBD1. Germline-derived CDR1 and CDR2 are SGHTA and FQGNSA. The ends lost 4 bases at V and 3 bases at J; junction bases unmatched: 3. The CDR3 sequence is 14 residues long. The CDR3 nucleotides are TGTGCCAGCAGCTCCGGACAGGCCAATCAGCCCCAGCATTTT. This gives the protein CASSSGQANQPQHF.

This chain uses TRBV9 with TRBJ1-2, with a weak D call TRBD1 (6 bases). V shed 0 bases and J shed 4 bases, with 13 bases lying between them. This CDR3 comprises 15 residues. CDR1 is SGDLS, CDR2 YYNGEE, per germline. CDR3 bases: TGTGCCAGCAGCGTAGGGACAGTTCCTGGCTATGGCTACACCTTC. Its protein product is CASSVGTVPGYGYTF.

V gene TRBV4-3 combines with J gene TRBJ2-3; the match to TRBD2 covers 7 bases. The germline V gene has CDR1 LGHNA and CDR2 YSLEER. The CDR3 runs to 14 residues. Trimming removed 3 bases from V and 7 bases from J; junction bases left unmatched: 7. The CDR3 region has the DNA TGCGCCAGCAGCCAGGATGGGACTATTTATACGCAGTATTTT. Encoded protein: CASSQDGTIYTQYF.

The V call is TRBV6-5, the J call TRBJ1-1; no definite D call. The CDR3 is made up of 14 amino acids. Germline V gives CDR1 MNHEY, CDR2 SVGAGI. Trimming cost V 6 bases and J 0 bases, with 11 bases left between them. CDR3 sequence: CASRPYSMNTEAFF. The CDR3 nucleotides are TGTGCCAGCAGACCGTACAGTATGAACACTGAAGCTTTCTTT.

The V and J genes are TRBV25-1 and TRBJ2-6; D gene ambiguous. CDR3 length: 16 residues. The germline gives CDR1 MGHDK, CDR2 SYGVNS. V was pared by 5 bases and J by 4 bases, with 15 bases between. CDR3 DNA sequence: TGTGCCAGCAGTCTAGATTATGGGTCCGGGGCCAACGTCCTGACTTTC. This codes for CASSLDYGSGANVLTF.

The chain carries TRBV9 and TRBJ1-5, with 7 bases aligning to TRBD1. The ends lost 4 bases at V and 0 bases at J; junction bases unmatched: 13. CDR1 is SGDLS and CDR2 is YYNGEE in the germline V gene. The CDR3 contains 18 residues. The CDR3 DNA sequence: TGTGCCAGCAGCCCCGGGACAGAGCCATATTATAGCAATCAGCCCCAGCATTTT. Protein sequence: CASSPGTEPYYSNQPQHF.

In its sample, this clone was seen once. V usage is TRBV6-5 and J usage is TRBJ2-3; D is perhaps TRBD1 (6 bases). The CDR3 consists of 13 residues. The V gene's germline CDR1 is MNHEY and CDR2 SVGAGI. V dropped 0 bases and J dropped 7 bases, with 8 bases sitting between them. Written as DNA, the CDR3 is TGTGCCAGCAGTTACTCTGGACAGAATACGCAGTATTTT. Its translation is CASSYSGQNTQYF.

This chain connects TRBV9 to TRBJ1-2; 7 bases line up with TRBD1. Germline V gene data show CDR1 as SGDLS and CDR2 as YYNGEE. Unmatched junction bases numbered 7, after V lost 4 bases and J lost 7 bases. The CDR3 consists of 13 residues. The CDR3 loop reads CASSLTGMGGYTF. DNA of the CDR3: TGTGCCAGCAGCCTGACAGGGATGGGTGGCTACACCTTC. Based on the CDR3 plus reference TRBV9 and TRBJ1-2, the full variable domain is DSGVTQTPKHLITATGQRVTLRCSPRSGDLSVYWYQQSLDQGLQFLIQYYNGEERAKGNILERFSAQQFPDLHSELNLSSLELGDSALYFCASSLTGMGGYTFGSGTRLTVV.

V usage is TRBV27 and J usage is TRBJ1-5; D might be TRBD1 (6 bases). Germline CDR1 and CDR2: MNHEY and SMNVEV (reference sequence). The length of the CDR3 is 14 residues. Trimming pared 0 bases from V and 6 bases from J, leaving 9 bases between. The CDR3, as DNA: TGTGCCAGCAGTTTATCGTGGGGGCCTCAGCCCCAGCATTTT. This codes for CASSLSWGPQPQHF.

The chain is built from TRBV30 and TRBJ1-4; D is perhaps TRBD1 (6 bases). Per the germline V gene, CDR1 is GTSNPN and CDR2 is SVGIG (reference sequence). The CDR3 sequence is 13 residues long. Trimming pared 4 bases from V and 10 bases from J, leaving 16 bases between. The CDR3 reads CAWISHRAGKLFF. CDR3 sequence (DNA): TGTGCCTGGATCTCCCACAGGGCCGGAAAACTGTTTTTT.

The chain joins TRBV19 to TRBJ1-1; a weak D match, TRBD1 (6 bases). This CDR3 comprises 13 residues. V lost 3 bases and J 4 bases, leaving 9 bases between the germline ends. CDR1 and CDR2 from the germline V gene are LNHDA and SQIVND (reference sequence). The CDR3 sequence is CASSIQGPTEAFF. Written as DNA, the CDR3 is TGTGCCAGTAGTATCCAGGGGCCCACTGAAGCTTTCTTT. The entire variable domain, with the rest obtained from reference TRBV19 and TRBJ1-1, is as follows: DGGITQSPKYLFRKEGQNVTLSCEQNLNHDAMYWYRQDPGQGLRLIYYSQIVNDFQKGDIAEGYSVSREKKESFPLTVTSAQKNPTAFYLCASSIQGPTEAFFGQGTRLTVV.

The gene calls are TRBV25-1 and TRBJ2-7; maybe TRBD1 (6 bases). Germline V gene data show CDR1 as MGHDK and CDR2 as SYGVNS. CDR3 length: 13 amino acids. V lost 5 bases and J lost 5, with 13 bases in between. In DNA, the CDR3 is TGTGCCAGCAGTCAACAGGGAAATGACGAGCAGTACTTC. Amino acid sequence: CASSQQGNDEQYF.

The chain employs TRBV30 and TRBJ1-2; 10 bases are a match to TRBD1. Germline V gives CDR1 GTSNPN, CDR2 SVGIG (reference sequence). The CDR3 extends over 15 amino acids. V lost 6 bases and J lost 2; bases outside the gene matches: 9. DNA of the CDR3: TGTGCCTGTCCTCCTCCGGGACAGGGGAACTATGGCTACACCTTC. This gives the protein CACPPPGQGNYGYTF.